This T cell receptor beta chain was retrieved from a study of T-cell memory formation after mild COVID-19. One entry per CDR3 protein, called by TCRdb with MiXCR from the 5' RACE reads. The table lists about 270,000 distinct CDR3 sequences, around 15% of them singletons, with roughly 25% in the top ten. In germline, CDR1 is MNHEY, CDR2 SVGAGI. V lost 4 bases and J lost 11; bases outside the gene matches: 14. This CDR3 spans 16 amino acids. The sequence was collected from a man aged 18 to 29 who had mild COVID-19 (a few samples of this study predate the infection). Cell type and time point are not known. Material: PBMCs or a T cell subset sorted from them (not recorded which). V and J are TRBV6-5 and TRBJ2-1; 10 bases are shared with TRBD2. DNA of the CDR3: TGTGCCAGCAGTTCAGAAGCGGGGGGGTTCGTCTTCAAGCAGTTCTTC. This gives the protein CASSSEAGGFVFKQFF.